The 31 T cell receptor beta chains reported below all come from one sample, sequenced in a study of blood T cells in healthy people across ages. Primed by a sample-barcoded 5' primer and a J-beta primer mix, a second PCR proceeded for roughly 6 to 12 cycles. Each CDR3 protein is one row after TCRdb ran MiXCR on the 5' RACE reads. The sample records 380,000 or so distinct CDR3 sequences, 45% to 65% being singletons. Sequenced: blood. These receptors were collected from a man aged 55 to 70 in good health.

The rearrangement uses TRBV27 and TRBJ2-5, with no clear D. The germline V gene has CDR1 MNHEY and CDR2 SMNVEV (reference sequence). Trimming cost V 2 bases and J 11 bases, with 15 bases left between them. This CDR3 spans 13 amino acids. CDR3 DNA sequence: TGTGCCAGCAGTTTAAGTTACGACGGTGAGCAGTACTTC. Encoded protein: CASSLSYDGEQYF.

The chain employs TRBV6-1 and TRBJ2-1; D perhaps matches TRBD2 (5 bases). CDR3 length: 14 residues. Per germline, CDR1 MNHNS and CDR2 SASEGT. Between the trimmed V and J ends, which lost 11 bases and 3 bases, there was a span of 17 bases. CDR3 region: CASKVGENYNEQFF. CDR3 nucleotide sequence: TGTGCCTCTAAGGTGGGAGAGAACTACAATGAGCAGTTCTTC.

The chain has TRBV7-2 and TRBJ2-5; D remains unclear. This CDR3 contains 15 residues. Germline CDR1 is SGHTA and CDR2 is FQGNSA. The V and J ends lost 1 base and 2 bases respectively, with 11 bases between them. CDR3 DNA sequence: TGTGCCAGCAGCTTAGGAAGAGACCTACAAGAGACCCAGTACTTC. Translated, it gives CASSLGRDLQETQYF.

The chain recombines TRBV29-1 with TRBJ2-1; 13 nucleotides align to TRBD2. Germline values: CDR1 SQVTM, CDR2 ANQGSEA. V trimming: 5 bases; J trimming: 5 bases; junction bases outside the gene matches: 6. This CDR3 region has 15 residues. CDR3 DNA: TGCAGCGTTCGACTAGCGGGAGGTCCCAACAATGAGCAGTTCTTC. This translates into CSVRLAGGPNNEQFF.

CDR3 sequence: CASSEFWAGGYTF. In DNA, the CDR3 is TGTGCCAGCAGTGAATTCTGGGCGGGCGGCTACACCTTC. The J gene is TRBJ1-2, the V gene TRBV25-1; D unresolved. This CDR3 region has 13 residues. Germline CDR1 and CDR2: MGHDK and SYGVNS. Trimming removed 1 base from V and 8 bases from J, with 11 bases in between.

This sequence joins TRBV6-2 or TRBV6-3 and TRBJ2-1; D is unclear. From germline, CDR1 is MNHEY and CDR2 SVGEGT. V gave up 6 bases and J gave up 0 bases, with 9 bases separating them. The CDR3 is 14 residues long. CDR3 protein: CASRPGTSYNEQFF. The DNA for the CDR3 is TGTGCCAGCAGACCAGGTACCTCCTACAATGAGCAGTTCTTC.

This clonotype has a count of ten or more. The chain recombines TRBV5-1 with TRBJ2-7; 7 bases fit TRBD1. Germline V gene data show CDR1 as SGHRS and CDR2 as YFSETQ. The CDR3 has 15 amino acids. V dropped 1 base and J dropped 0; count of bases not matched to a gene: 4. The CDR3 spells CASSLLAGGSYEQYF. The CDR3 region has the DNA TGCGCCAGCAGCTTGCTGGCAGGGGGCTCCTACGAGCAGTACTTC.

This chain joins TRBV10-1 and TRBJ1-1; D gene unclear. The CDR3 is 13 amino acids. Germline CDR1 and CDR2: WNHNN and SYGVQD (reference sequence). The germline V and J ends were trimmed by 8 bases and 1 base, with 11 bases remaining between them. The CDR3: CASSPVRNTEAFF. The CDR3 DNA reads TGCGCCAGCTCCCCAGTTCGGAACACTGAAGCTTTCTTT.

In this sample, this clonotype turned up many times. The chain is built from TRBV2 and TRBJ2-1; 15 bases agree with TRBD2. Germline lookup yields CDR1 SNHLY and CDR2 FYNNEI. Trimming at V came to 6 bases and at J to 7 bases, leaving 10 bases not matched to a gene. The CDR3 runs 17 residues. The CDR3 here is CASRGWTSGRVDNEQFF. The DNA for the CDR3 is TGTGCCAGCAGGGGCTGGACTAGCGGGAGGGTGGATAATGAGCAGTTCTTC. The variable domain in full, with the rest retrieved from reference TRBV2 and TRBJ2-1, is EPEVTQTPSHQVTQMGQEVILRCVPISNHLYFYWYRQILGQKVEFLVSFYNNEISEKSEIFDDQFSVERPDGSNFTLKIRSTKLEDSAMYFCASRGWTSGRVDNEQFFGPGTRLTVL.

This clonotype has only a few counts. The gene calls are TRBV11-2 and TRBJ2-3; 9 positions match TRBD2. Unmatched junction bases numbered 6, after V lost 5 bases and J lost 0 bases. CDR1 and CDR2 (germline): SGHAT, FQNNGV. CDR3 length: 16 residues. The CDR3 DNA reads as TGTGCCAGCAGCCCTTACCTAGCGGGGAGCACAGATACGCAGTATTTT. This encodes CASSPYLAGSTDTQYF.

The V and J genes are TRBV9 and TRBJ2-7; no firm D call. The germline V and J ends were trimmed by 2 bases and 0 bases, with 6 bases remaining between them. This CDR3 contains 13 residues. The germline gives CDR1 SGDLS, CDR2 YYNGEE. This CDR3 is CASSVSSSYEQYF. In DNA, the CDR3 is TGTGCCAGCAGCGTGTCTAGCTCCTACGAGCAGTACTTC.

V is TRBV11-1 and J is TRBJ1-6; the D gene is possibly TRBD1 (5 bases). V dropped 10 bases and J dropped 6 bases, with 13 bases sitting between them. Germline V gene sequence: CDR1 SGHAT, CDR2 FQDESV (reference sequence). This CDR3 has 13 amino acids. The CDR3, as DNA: TGTGCCAAGCGGGGGTTTAGTAATTCACCCCTCCACTTT. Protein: CAKRGFSNSPLHF.

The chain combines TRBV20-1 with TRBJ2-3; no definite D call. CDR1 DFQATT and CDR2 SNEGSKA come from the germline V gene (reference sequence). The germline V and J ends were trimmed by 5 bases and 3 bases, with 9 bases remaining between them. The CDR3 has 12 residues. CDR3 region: CSAPSMTDTQYF. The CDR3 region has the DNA TGCAGTGCTCCCTCCATGACAGATACGCAGTATTTT.

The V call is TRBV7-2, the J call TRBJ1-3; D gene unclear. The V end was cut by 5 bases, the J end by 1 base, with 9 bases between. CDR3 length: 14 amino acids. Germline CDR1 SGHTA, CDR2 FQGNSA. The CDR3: CASSPGLSGNTIYF. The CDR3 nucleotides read TGTGCCAGCAGCCCCGGACTATCTGGAAACACCATATATTTT.

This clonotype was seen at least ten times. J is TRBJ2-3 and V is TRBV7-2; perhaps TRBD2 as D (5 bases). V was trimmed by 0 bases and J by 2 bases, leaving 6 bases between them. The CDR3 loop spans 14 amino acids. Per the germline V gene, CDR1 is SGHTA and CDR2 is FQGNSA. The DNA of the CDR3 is TGTGCCAGCAGCTTAGCGGAGGCCACAGATACGCAGTATTTT. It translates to CASSLAEATDTQYF.

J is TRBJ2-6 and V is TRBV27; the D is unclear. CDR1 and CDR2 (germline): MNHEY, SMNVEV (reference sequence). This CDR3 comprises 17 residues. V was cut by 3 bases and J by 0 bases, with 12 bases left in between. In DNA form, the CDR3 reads TGTGCCAGCAGTTTTGGGGTTCCGCGCTCTGGGGCCAACGTCCTGACTTTC. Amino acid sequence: CASSFGVPRSGANVLTF.

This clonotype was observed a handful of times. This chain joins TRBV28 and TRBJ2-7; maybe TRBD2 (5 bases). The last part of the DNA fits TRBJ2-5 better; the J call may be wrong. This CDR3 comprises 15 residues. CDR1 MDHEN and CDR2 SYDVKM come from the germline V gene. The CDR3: CASSSTGAVRETQYF. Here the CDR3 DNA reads TGTGCCAGCAGTTCCACCGGAGCGGTGCGGGAGACCCAGTACTTC.

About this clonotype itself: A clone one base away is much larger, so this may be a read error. DNA of the CDR3: TGTGCTAGTGGGAACGGGGGGACAACCTCCTACAAGCAGTACTTC. Protein product: CASGNGGTTSYKQYF. This sequence joins TRBV12-5 and TRBJ2-4; a weak D match, TRBD2 (7 bases). The germline V gene encodes CDR1 LGHNT and CDR2 FRNRAP. With 6 bases removed from V and 13 bases from J, the gap between germline ends came to 25 bases. The CDR3 has 15 amino acids.

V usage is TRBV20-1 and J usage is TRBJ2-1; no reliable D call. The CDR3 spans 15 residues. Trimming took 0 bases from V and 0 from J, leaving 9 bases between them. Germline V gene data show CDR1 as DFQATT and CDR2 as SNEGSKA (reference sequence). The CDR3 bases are TGCAGTGCTAGAGAATCACCGAGCTCCTACAATGAGCAGTTCTTC. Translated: CSARESPSSYNEQFF.

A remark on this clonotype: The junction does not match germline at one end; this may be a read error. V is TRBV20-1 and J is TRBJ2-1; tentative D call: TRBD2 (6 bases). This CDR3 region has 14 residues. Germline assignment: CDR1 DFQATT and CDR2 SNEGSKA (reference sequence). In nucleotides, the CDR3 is TGCAGTGCTCAACTAGCTTACCGGGGAAATGAGCGGTTCTTC. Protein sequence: CSAQLAYRGNERFF.

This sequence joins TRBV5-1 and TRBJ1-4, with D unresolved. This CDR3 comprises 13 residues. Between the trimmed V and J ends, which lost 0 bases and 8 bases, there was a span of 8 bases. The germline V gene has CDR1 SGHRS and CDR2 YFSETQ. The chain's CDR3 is CASSLAGGEKLFF. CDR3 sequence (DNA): TGCGCCAGCAGCTTGGCCGGAGGGGAAAAACTGTTTTTT.

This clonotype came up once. The CDR3 sequence: CASSQGTSGRIDTQYF. The CDR3 DNA is TGTGCCAGCAGCCAAGGGACTAGCGGGAGGATAGATACGCAGTATTTT. The chain employs TRBV3-1 and TRBJ2-3; 14 nucleotides match TRBD2. Germline lookup yields CDR1 LGHDT and CDR2 YNNKEL (reference sequence). The junction had 2 bases not matched to a gene; V was cut back by 1 base and J by 5 bases. The CDR3 is 16 residues long.

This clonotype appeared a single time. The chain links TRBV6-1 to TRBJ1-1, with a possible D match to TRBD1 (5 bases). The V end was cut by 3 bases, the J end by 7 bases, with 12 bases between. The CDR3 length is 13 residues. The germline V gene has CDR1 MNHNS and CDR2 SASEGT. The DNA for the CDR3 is TGTGCCAGCAGTGAGGTGGCAGGGTATGAAGCTTTCTTT. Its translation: CASSEVAGYEAFF.

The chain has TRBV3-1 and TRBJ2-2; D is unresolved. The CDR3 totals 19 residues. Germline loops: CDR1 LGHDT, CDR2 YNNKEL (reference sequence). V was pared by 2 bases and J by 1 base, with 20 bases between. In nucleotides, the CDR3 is TGTGCCAGCAGCCAACTCCCTACTCGAGGACCGGGGAACACCGGGGAGCTGTTTTTT. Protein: CASSQLPTRGPGNTGELFF. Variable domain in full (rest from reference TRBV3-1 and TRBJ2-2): DTAVSQTPKYLVTQMGNDKSIKCEQNLGHDTMYWYKQDSKKFLKIMFSYNNKELIINETVPNRFSPKSPDKAHLNLHINSLELGDSAVYFCASSQLPTRGPGNTGELFFGEGSRLTVL.

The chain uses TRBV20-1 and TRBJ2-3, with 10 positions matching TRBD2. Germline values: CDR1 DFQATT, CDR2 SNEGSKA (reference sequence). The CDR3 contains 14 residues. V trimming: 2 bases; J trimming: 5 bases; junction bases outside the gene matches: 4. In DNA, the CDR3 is TGCAGTGCTAGAACTAGCGGGGTGGGAGATACGCAGTATTTT. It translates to CSARTSGVGDTQYF.

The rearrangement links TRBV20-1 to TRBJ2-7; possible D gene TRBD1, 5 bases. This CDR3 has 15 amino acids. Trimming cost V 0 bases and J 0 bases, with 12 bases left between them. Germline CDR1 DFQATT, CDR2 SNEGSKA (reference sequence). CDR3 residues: CSARDPSRGSYEQYF. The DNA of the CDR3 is TGCAGTGCTAGAGATCCCTCAAGGGGCTCCTACGAGCAGTACTTC.

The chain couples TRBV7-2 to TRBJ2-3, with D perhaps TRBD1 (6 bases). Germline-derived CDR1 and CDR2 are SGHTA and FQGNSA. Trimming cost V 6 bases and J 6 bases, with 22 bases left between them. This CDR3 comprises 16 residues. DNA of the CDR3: TGTGCCAGCAGTCCGGCCTCTAACAGGGCAGGGGATACGCAGTATTTT. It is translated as CASSPASNRAGDTQYF.

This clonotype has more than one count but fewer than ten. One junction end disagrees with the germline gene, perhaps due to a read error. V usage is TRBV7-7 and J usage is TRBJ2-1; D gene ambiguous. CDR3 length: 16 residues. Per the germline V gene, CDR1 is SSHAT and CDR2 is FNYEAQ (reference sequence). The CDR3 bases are TGTGCTAGCAGCCGTGGGTCCGAGACCAGGAACAATGAGCAGTTCTTC. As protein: CASSRGSETRNNEQFF.

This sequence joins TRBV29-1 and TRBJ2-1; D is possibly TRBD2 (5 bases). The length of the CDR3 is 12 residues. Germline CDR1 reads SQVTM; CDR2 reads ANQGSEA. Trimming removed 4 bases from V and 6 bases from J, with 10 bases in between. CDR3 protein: CSVAGRGNEQFF. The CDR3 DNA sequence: TGCAGCGTTGCAGGACGGGGCAATGAGCAGTTCTTC.

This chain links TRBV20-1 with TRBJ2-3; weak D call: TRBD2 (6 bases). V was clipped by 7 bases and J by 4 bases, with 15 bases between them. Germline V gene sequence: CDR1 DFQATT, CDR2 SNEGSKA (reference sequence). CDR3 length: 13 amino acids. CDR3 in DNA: TGCAGTGTTACCCGGGAGAATGCAGATACGCAGTATTTT. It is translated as CSVTRENADTQYF.

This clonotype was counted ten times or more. This CDR3 reads CASSAGTPPPFF. DNA for the CDR3: TGCGCCAGCAGCGCCGGGACTCCTCCGCCGTTCTTC. This rearrangement joins TRBV5-1 to TRBJ2-1, with D maybe TRBD2 (6 bases). Trimming pared 4 bases from V and 15 bases from J, leaving 17 bases between. This CDR3 spans 12 amino acids. Germline V gives CDR1 SGHRS, CDR2 YFSETQ.